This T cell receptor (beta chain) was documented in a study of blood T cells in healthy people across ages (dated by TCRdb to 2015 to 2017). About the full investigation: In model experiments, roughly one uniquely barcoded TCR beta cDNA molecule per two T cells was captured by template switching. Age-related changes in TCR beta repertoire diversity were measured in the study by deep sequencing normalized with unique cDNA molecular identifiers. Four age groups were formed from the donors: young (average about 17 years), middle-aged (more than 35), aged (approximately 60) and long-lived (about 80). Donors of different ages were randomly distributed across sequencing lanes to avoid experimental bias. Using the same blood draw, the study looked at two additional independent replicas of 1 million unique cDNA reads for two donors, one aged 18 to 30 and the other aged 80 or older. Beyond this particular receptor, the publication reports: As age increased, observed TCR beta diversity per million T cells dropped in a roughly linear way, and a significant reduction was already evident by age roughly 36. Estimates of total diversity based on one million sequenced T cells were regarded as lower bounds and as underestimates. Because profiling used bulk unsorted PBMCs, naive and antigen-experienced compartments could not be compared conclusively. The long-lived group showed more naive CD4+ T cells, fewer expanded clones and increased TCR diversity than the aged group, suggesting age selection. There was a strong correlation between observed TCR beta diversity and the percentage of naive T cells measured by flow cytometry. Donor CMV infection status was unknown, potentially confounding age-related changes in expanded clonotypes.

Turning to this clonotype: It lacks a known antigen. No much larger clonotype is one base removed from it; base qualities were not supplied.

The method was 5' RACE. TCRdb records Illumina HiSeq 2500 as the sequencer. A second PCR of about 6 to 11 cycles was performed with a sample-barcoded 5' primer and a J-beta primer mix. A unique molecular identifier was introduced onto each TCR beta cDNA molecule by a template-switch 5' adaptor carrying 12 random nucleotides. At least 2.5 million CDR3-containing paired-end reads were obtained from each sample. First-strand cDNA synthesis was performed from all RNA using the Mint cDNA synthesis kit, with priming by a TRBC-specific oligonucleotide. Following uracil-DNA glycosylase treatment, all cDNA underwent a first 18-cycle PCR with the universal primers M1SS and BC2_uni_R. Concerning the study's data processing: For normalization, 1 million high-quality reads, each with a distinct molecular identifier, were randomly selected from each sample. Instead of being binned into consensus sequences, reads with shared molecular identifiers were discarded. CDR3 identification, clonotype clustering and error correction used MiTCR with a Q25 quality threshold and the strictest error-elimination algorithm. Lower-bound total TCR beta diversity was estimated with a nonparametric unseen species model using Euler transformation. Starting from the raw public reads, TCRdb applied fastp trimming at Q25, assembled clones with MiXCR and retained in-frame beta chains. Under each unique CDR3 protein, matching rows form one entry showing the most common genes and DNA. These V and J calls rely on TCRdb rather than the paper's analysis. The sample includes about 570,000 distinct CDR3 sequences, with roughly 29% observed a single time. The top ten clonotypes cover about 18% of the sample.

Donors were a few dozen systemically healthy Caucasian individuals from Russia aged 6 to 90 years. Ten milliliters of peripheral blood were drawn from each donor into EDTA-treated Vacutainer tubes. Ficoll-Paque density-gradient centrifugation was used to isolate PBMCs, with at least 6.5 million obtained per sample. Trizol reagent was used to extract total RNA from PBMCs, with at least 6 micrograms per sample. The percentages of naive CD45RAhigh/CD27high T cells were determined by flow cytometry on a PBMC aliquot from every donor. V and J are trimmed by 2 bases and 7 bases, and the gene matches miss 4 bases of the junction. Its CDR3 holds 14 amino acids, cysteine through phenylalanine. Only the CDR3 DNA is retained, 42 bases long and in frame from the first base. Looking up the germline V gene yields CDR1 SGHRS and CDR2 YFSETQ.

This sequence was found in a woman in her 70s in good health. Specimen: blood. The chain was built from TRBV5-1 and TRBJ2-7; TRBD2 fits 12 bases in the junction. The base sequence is TGCGCCAGCAGCTTCGGACTAGCGGGGAAGGAGCAGTACTTC. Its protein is CASSFGLAGKEQYF.